These T cell receptor beta chains were read from a single sample in a study of human T cells and chemical hapten exposure. A single record per CDR3 protein comes from TCRdb applying MiXCR to the RACE reads. Among around 77,000 distinct CDR3 sequences listed, around 9.8% were seen once. Here the sequenced sample was whole blood, taken in connection with sensitization to the hapten diphenylcyclopropenone (DPC). The receptors stem from a woman aged 35 to 49 with alopecia areata. Some clones in this sample may be carry-over from other donors' samples. CDR3s include the opening cysteine and the closing phenylalanine or tryptophan. Fields, in order: V gene, J gene, clone size, D gene, CDR3 protein, CDR3 DNA. The D gene is left open where the match is weak. Clone sizes are given selectively: once, few, many, or a class where the clone is expanded.

TRBV7-6,TRBJ2-7,few,-,CASSLDPLVVRNEQYF,TGTGCCAGCAGCTTAGACCCCCTTGTTGTTCGGAACGAGCAGTACTTC
TRBV20-1,TRBJ1-2,many,-,CSATLLSGSYGYTF,TGCAGTGCCACCCTTTTAAGCGGGAGCTATGGCTACACCTTC
TRBV7-2,TRBJ2-5,-,-,CASSSPGRRRETQYF,TGTGCCAGCAGCTCCCCGGGCAGGCGACGAGAGACCCAGTACTTC
TRBV11-2,TRBJ2-1,few,TRBD2,CASSPRGGGAAYNEQFF,TGTGCCAGCAGCCCGCGCGGCGGGGGGGCGGCCTACAATGAGCAGTTCTTC
TRBV7-9,TRBJ1-5,many,-,CASSSLDSYQPQHF,TGTGCCAGCAGCTCCTTAGACAGCTATCAGCCCCAGCATTTT
TRBV7-2,TRBJ2-7,few,TRBD2,CASSLASRGGAYEQYF,TGTGCCAGCAGCTTAGCCTCACGGGGGGGTGCCTACGAGCAGTACTTC
TRBV11-2,TRBJ1-5,-,-,CASSLERHQPQHF,TGTGCCAGCAGCTTAGAACGCCATCAGCCCCAGCATTTT
TRBV18,TRBJ1-1,many,-,CASSPLQTWNTEAFF,TGTGCCAGCTCACCACTTCAAACATGGAACACTGAAGCTTTCTTT
TRBV18,TRBJ2-3,few,-,CASSPRRYAQYF,TGTGCCAGCTCACCCCGCCGGTATGCGCAGTATTTT
TRBV4-2,TRBJ1-3,many,-,CASSQVGDVRNTIYF,TGTGCCAGCAGCCAAGTGGGGGACGTTCGAAACACCATATATTTT
TRBV28,TRBJ2-3,-,-,CASSVAGRDTQYF,TGTGCCAGCTCGGTAGCCGGGAGAGATACGCAGTATTTT
TRBV6-6,TRBJ2-1,-,TRBD2,CASSNRLAGYNEQFF,TGTGCCAGCAGTAACAGACTAGCGGGGTACAATGAGCAGTTCTTC
TRBV2,TRBJ2-1,few,TRBD2,CASSSFRLGSSGGQSSYNEQFF,TGTGCCAGCAGTAGTTTCAGGTTGGGATCTAGCGGGGGGCAAAGCTCCTACAATGAGCAGTTCTTC
TRBV6-2/TRBV6-3,TRBJ2-3,many,TRBD1,CASTTAFRDRGTDTQYF,TGTGCCAGCACCACCGCGTTCCGGGACAGGGGGACAGATACGCAGTATTTT
TRBV28,TRBJ1-4,many,TRBD1,CASSVGRGLYEKLFF,TGTGCCAGCAGTGTCGGCAGGGGGCTCTATGAAAAACTGTTTTTT
TRBV28,TRBJ2-7,many,TRBD1,CASSYTGTVYEQYF,TGTGCCAGCAGTTACACCGGGACAGTCTACGAGCAGTACTTC
TRBV4-2,TRBJ1-6,many,-,CASSQPSGDQDSPLHF,TGTGCCAGCAGCCAGCCTTCGGGGGACCAGGACTCACCCCTCCACTTT
TRBV2,TRBJ1-6,many,-,CASSEGTRNSPLHF,TGTGCCAGCAGTGAGGGGACCCGAAATTCACCCCTCCACTTT
TRBV3-1,TRBJ2-1,-,-,CASSQDVRGQFF,TGTGCCAGCAGCCAAGATGTCCGGGGGCAGTTCTTC
TRBV6-2/TRBV6-3,TRBJ1-3,-,-,CASSYDGGGGNTIYF,TGTGCCAGCAGTTACGACGGTGGAGGCGGAAACACCATATATTTT
TRBV11-3,TRBJ2-1,many,-,CASSFGGQHPSDEQFF,TGTGCCAGCAGCTTCGGGGGACAGCATCCTAGCGATGAGCAGTTCTTC
TRBV6-5,TRBJ2-6,many,-,CASSSNGPGGANVLTF,TGTGCCAGCAGTTCTAATGGTCCTGGTGGGGCCAACGTCCTGACTTTC
TRBV12-3/TRBV12-4,TRBJ1-1,many,-,CASSHREGGTEAFF,TGTGCCAGCAGTCACAGGGAGGGGGGTACTGAAGCTTTCTTT
TRBV10-3,TRBJ2-2,many,-,CAISESFSGTNTGELFF,TGTGCCATCAGTGAGTCGTTTAGCGGTACGAACACCGGGGAGCTGTTTTTT
TRBV28,TRBJ1-4,many,TRBD1,CASFTGTGGEKLFF,TGTGCCAGCTTTACCGGGACAGGGGGCGAAAAACTGTTTTTT
TRBV6-5,TRBJ1-1,many,TRBD1,CASNKVGQGLNTEAFF,TGTGCCAGCAACAAGGTGGGACAGGGATTGAACACTGAAGCTTTCTTT
TRBV4-3,TRBJ2-1,-,-,CASSRGRFNEQFF,TGCGCCAGCAGCCGGGGACGATTCAATGAGCAGTTCTTC
TRBV5-5,TRBJ1-1,many,-,CASSLSWGRTEAFF,TGTGCCAGCAGCTTGTCATGGGGTCGCACTGAAGCTTTCTTT
TRBV7-6,TRBJ2-5,-,TRBD1,CASSPIPTGGGGTQYF,TGTGCCAGCAGCCCCATACCTACAGGGGGCGGTGGGACCCAGTACTTC
TRBV5-1,TRBJ2-2,many,TRBD1,CASSSPGQGNTGELFF,TGCGCCAGCAGCTCACCGGGACAGGGAAACACCGGGGAGCTGTTTTTT
TRBV11-2,TRBJ2-3,few,-,CASSLSSAQADTQYF,TGTGCCAGCAGCTTATCTTCGGCGCAGGCAGATACGCAGTATTTT
TRBV12-3/TRBV12-4,TRBJ2-2,few,TRBD1,CASRGDRTIKENTGELFF,TGTGCCAGCAGAGGGGACAGAACGATCAAGGAGAACACCGGGGAGCTGTTTTTT
TRBV7-2,TRBJ1-2,many,TRBD1,CASSYKPTGAAGGYTF,TGTGCCAGCAGCTACAAGCCGACAGGGGCCGCAGGAGGCTACACCTTC
TRBV7-2,TRBJ1-5,few,TRBD1,CASSLIGADRAQPQHF,TGTGCCAGCAGCTTAATAGGAGCGGACAGGGCTCAGCCCCAGCATTTT
TRBV7-2,TRBJ2-7,-,TRBD1,CASSLALQGVYEQYF,TGTGCCAGCAGCTTAGCCCTACAGGGGGTCTACGAGCAGTACTTC
TRBV7-2,TRBJ1-1,few,-,CASSPDTEAFF,TGTGCCAGCAGCCCGGACACTGAAGCTTTCTTT
TRBV7-9,TRBJ2-1,many,TRBD2,CASSLTSGGASFDEQFF,TGTGCCAGCAGCTTGACTAGCGGGGGGGCCTCGTTCGATGAGCAGTTCTTC
TRBV4-2,TRBJ2-7,few,TRBD2,CASSQPGLADYYEQYF,TGTGCCAGCAGCCAACCTGGACTAGCGGACTACTACGAGCAGTACTTC
TRBV5-1,TRBJ1-4,many,TRBD1,CASSLDFGQGGYGNEKLFF,TGCGCCAGCAGCTTGGATTTCGGACAGGGGGGGTACGGTAATGAAAAACTGTTTTTT
TRBV4-3,TRBJ1-3,many,-,CASSQEFGGGNTIYF,TGCGCCAGCAGCCAAGAGTTCGGAGGGGGAAACACCATATATTTT
TRBV18,TRBJ1-2,many,-,CASSPLPTRGDEGYGYTF,TGTGCCAGCTCACCACTACCGACAAGGGGGGATGAAGGCTATGGCTACACCTTC